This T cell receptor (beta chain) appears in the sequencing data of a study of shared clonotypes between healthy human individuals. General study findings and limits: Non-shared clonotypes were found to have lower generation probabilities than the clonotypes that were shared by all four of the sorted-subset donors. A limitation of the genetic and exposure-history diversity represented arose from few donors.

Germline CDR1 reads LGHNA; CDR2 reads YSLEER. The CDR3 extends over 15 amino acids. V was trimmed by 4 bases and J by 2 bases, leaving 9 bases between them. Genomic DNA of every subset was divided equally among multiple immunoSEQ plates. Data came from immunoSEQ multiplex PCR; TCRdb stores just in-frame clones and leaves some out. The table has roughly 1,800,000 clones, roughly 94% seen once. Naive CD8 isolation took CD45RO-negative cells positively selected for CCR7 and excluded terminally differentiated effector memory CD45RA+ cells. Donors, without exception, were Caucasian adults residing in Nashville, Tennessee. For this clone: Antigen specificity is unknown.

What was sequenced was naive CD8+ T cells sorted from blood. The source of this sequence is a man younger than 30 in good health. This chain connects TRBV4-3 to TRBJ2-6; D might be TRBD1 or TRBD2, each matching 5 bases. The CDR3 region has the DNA TGCGCCAGCAGCCCCCGGGGCGCTGGGGCCAACGTCCTGACTTTC. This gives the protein CASSPRGAGANVLTF.